What follows are 29 T cell receptor beta chains derived from one specimen sequenced in a study of kidney transplant recipient with SARS-CoV-2 infection. TCRdb reprocessed the reads via MiXCR and lists one record per CDR3 protein. The sample includes 250,000 or so distinct CDR3 sequences, more than 25% seen only once; the top ten take roughly 7%. This material consisted of a blood sample, taken at baseline and on roughly day 120 from a kidney transplant recipient. The source is a male patient in his thirties who had COVID-19 and was a kidney transplant recipient. A subset of T cells may come from the graft donor.

On this clonotype itself: This sequence may be a read error, since a much larger clone differs from it by one base. The rearrangement joins TRBV10-3 to TRBJ2-2; D is possibly TRBD1 or TRBD2 (6 bases each). The CDR3 length is 15 residues. Per the germline V gene, CDR1 is ENHRY and CDR2 is SYGVKD. The CDR3 bases are TGTGCCACCAGTGAACGGGGGACAAACACCGGGGAGCTGTTTTTT. Amino acids: CATSERGTNTGELFF.

This clonotype was observed at least ten times. The V gene is TRBV6-4, the J gene TRBJ1-2; D ambiguous. This CDR3 has 17 residues. The V end was cut by 5 bases, the J end by 4 bases, with 23 bases between. Germline lookup yields CDR1 MRHNA and CDR2 SNTAGT. The DNA for the CDR3 is TGTGCCAGCAGTTTTACCACCTCACACGGAAAGACCTATGGCTACACCTTC. Amino acid sequence: CASSFTTSHGKTYGYTF.

This clonotype was seen only a few times. A read error may be the cause here, since a much bigger clone is one base away. This sequence joins TRBV7-2 and TRBJ1-5; TRBD1 might be the D (6 bases). The CDR3 runs 15 residues. The V gene's germline CDR1 is SGHTA and CDR2 FQGNSA. Trimming cost V 5 bases and J 9 bases, with 20 bases left between them. For the CDR3, the DNA is TGTGCCAGCAGCGTACAAGAAGGGGGTGGTCGGCCCCAGCATTTT. As protein: CASSVQEGGGRPQHF.

This clonotype was counted at least ten times. The rearrangement uses TRBV10-3 and TRBJ2-2; D unclear. The CDR3 covers 15 residues. V gave up 3 bases and J gave up 0 bases, with 8 bases separating them. Germline CDR1 is ENHRY and CDR2 is SYGVKD. In DNA, the CDR3 is TGTGCCATCAGTGATTCGACGGCGAACACCGGGGAGCTGTTTTTT. Protein: CAISDSTANTGELFF.

Concerning this clonotype itself: Mismatch with germline at one junction end may stem from a read error. This sequence joins TRBV28 and TRBJ1-3; perhaps TRBD1 as D (5 bases). Germline CDR1 is MDHEN and CDR2 is SYDVKM. This CDR3 is 16 amino acids long. CDR3 sequence (DNA): TGTGCCCGCAGTTTTTTCGAAGGGGTCTCTGGAAACACCATACATTTT. Translated: CARSFFEGVSGNTIHF.

This clonotype has only one observation. This sequence may be a read error, since a much larger clone differs from it by one base. This sequence joins TRBV9 and TRBJ1-2, with 7 positions matching TRBD1. CDR3 length equals 13 residues. CDR1 SGDLS and CDR2 YYNGEE come from the germline V gene. V was clipped by 10 bases and J by 5 bases; unmatched bases: 11. CDR3 residues: CAGNRQGWYGYTF. The CDR3 bases are TGTGCCGGCAACCGACAGGGATGGTATGGCTACACCTTC.

This clonotype was recorded many times. The chain links TRBV3-1 to TRBJ1-1; D unresolved. Trimming shortened V by 5 bases and J by 4 bases, and 23 bases separated the two germline ends. Germline values: CDR1 LGHDT, CDR2 YNNKEL (reference sequence). The CDR3 has 17 amino acids. In nucleotides, the CDR3 is TGTGCCAGCAGCAGTTATCATCCCATTTCAATTCGCACTGAAGCTTTCTTT. The encoded protein is CASSSYHPISIRTEAFF.

The chain carries TRBV7-6 and TRBJ2-5, with D hard to call. This CDR3 contains 15 residues. The germline V and J ends were trimmed by 6 bases and 5 bases, with 19 bases remaining between them. Germline V gene lookup returns CDR1 SGHVS and CDR2 FNYEAQ. The chain's CDR3 is CASSSRPGEMETQYF. The CDR3 region has the DNA TGTGCCAGCAGTTCCAGACCAGGCGAAATGGAGACCCAGTACTTC. Full variable domain (rest looked up from reference TRBV7-6 and TRBJ2-5): GAGVSQSPRYKVTKRGQDVALRCDPISGHVSLYWYRQALGQGPEFLTYFNYEAQQDKSGLPNDRFSAERPEGSISTLTIQRTEQRDSAMYRCASSSRPGEMETQYFGPGTRLLVL.

About this clonotype: This is likely a read error, given that the CDR3 carries no conserved phenylalanine or tryptophan at its end. In DNA form, the CDR3 reads TGTGCCAGCAGCAGGGACAGGGGGAACACTGAAGCTTTCTTA. It encodes CASSRDRGNTEAFL. The chain employs TRBV5-6 and TRBJ1-1, with 10 bases lining up with TRBD1. The CDR3 contains 14 residues. Trimming removed 4 bases from V and 1 base from J; junction bases left unmatched: 1. CDR1 and CDR2 from the germline V gene are SGHDT and YYEEEE.

In its sample, this clonotype was seen many times. This chain connects TRBV7-3 to TRBJ2-5, with D perhaps matching TRBD1 or TRBD2 (5 bases each). This CDR3 has 17 residues. Germline assignment: CDR1 SGHTA and CDR2 FQGTGA. Trimming took off 5 bases at V and 2 bases at J, with 21 bases between the two ends. The CDR3 loop reads CASSPHRSGAEQETQYF. The CDR3 nucleotides read TGTGCCAGCAGCCCCCACCGTTCCGGGGCAGAACAAGAGACCCAGTACTTC.

The gene calls are TRBV5-6 and TRBJ2-3; D not resolved. The V end was cut by 1 base, the J end by 6 bases, with 3 bases between. The CDR3 is made up of 11 amino acids. CDR1 is SGHDT, CDR2 YYEEEE, per germline. CDR3 in amino acids: CASSLQDTQYF. CDR3 coding DNA: TGTGCCAGCAGCTTGCAGGATACGCAGTATTTT.

Regarding this clonotype: Since a much larger clone is just one base distant, this may be a read error. This chain links TRBV9 with TRBJ2-7; 10 bases match TRBD1. The CDR3 totals 15 residues. Germline V gene sequence: CDR1 SGDLS, CDR2 YYNGEE. The CDR3 protein is CASSEGQGTLYDQYF. The CDR3 nucleotides are TGTGCCAGCAGCGAGGGACAGGGGACGCTCTACGATCAGTACTTC.

Notes on this clonotype: This may come from a read error, since a much larger clone is one base off. The rearrangement uses TRBV12-3 or TRBV12-4 and TRBJ2-5; TRBD1 is a possible D gene (6 bases). V lost 6 bases to trimming and J lost 2 bases, with 10 bases between them. The CDR3 loop spans 13 amino acids. In DNA form, the CDR3 reads TGTGCCAGCAGAAGGGGGTCTCAAGAGACCCAGTACTTC. It translates to CASRRGSQETQYF.

Ten or more counts support this clonotype. V is TRBV18 and J is TRBJ1-2; TRBD1 agrees at 7 bases. V lost 2 bases, J lost 5 bases, and 5 bases stayed unmatched. The CDR3 sequence is 14 residues long. Germline lookup yields CDR1 KGHSH and CDR2 LQKENI. The CDR3 reads CASSPEAQGYGYTF. The CDR3 DNA reads TGTGCCAGCTCACCAGAGGCACAGGGGTATGGCTACACCTTC. The complete variable domain, with remaining parts taken from reference TRBV18 and TRBJ1-2, reads NAGVMQNPRHLVRRRGQEARLRCSPMKGHSHVYWYRQLPEEGLKFMVYLQKENIIDESGMPKERFSAEFPKEGPSILRIQQVVRGDSAAYFCASSPEAQGYGYTFGSGTRLTVV.

Regarding this clonotype: Being one base from a much bigger clone, this may be a read error. CDR3 in amino acids: CSAAASPFRKTYGYTF. The CDR3 DNA is TGCAGTGCTGCTGCCTCGCCGTTTCGAAAGACCTATGGCTACACCTTC. The V and J genes are TRBV20-1 and TRBJ1-2; the D is unclear. V was clipped by 5 bases and J by 4 bases, with 23 bases between them. Germline CDR1 is DFQATT and CDR2 is SNEGSKA (reference sequence). The CDR3 covers 16 residues.

A word on this clonotype: The CDR3 end shows no conserved phenylalanine or tryptophan, and so a read error is likely. This chain joins TRBV10-1 and TRBJ1-2; the D is unclear. Germline V gene sequence: CDR1 WNHNN, CDR2 SYGVQD (reference sequence). V lost 5 bases to trimming and J lost 4 bases, with 23 bases between them. The CDR3 spans 17 residues. Here the CDR3 reads CASSWGKRSRKTYGYTL. The CDR3 DNA reads as TGCGCCAGCAGTTGGGGAAAAAGATCGCGAAAGACCTATGGCTACACCCTC.

This clonotype came up many times. The chain has TRBV28 and TRBJ1-5, with D possibly matching TRBD1 (6 bases). The CDR3 loop spans 13 amino acids. CDR1 and CDR2 from the germline V gene are MDHEN and SYDVKM. The germline V and J ends were trimmed by 8 bases and 9 bases, with 17 bases remaining between them. The CDR3 region has the DNA TGTGCCAGCGGGAACGGGGGCCGAGGGCCCCAGCATTTT. It encodes CASGNGGRGPQHF. Full variable domain (missing parts from reference TRBV28 and TRBJ1-5): DVKVTQSSRYLVKRTGEKVFLECVQDMDHENMFWYRQDPGLGLRLIYFSYDVKMKEKGDIPEGYSVSREKKERFSLILESASTNQTSMYLCASGNGGRGPQHFGDGTRLSIL.

As for this clonotype: One end of the junction varies from germline; a read error may be responsible. The chain is built from TRBV12-3 or TRBV12-4 and TRBJ1-2; no clear D. The CDR3 covers 12 residues. The CDR3 is CASSSANCGYTF. CDR3 sequence (DNA): TGTGCCAGCAGTTCAGCGAACTGTGGCTACACCTTC.

The sample holds many counts of this clonotype. The chain is built from TRBV2 and TRBJ2-7, with D perhaps matching TRBD1 (5 bases). Germline V gene data show CDR1 as SNHLY and CDR2 as FYNNEI. CDR3 size: 14 residues. The CDR3 loop is CATKMVQGDYEQYF. CDR3 nucleotides: TGTGCTACCAAGATGGTGCAGGGTGACTACGAGCAGTACTTC.

A remark on this clonotype: A junction end diverges from the germline sequence, so it may reflect a read error. The V gene is TRBV18, the J gene TRBJ2-2; TRBD1 matches at 8 bases. Germline values: CDR1 KGHSH, CDR2 LQKENI. The CDR3 runs to 16 residues. The CDR3 coding sequence is TGTGCCAACTCACAACTGGACAGGGACAACACCGGGGAGCTGTTTTTT. It codes for CANSQLDRDNTGELFF.

Worth noting for this clonotype: A read error is the likely source, as a far larger clone sits one nucleotide away. The CDR3 does not end in the conserved phenylalanine or tryptophan, so this is likely a read error. The chain is built from TRBV18 and TRBJ2-1, with a possible D match to TRBD2 (6 bases). This CDR3 is 12 amino acids long. The germline V gene has CDR1 KGHSH and CDR2 LQKENI. The V gene lost 3 bases and the J gene lost 10 bases, with 10 bases spanning the gap. Here the CDR3 reads CASSPPGGEQFI. CDR3 DNA sequence: TGTGCCAGCTCACCCCCCGGAGGGGAGCAGTTCATC.

This clonotype was seen more than once but under ten times. This chain connects TRBV20-1 to TRBJ2-1, with D perhaps TRBD2 (5 bases). V lost 2 bases, J lost 2 bases, and 22 bases lay in between. Per germline, CDR1 DFQATT and CDR2 SNEGSKA (reference sequence). This CDR3 spans 18 amino acids. The CDR3 loop is CSARHFTSWQTTYNEQFF. In nucleotides, the CDR3 is TGCAGTGCTAGACACTTCACCTCCTGGCAGACTACCTACAATGAGCAGTTCTTC.

This clonotype was seen ten or more times. The chain employs TRBV7-1 and TRBJ1-2; D is undetermined. TRBV7-1 is placed among ORFs of uncertain function. This CDR3 region has 17 residues. Trimming took off 4 bases at V and 4 bases at J, with 22 bases between the two ends. CDR3 in amino acids: CASSFSLHEGKTYGYTF. The CDR3, as DNA: TGTGCCAGCAGCTTTAGTCTTCACGAGGGAAAGACCTATGGCTACACCTTC.

As to this clonotype: Since a much larger clone is just one base distant, this may be a read error. The V call is TRBV10-3, the J call TRBJ1-1; 9 bases line up with TRBD1. The CDR3 length is 15 residues. Germline V gene sequence: CDR1 ENHRY, CDR2 SYGVKD. The chain's CDR3 is CATSEWTGDNTEAFF. For the CDR3, the DNA is TGTGCCACCAGTGAGTGGACAGGGGATAACACTGAAGCTTTCTTT.

This clonotype was recorded at least ten times. V usage is TRBV20-1 and J usage is TRBJ2-1, with 8 bases fitting TRBD1. CDR3 length equals 13 residues. The germline CDR1 and CDR2 sequences are DFQATT and SNEGSKA (reference sequence). After removal of 7 bases from V and 0 bases from J, the junction contained 2 bases not matched to a gene. This chain's CDR3 is CSVDRVSYNEQFF. As DNA, the CDR3 is TGCAGTGTGGACAGGGTCTCCTACAATGAGCAGTTCTTC.

This clonotype was picked up many times. The V and J genes are TRBV10-1 and TRBJ2-7, with D maybe TRBD2 (5 bases). The CDR3 has 14 amino acids. The ends were cut back, 3 bases at V and 7 bases at J, with 16 bases in the middle. Germline values: CDR1 WNHNN, CDR2 SYGVQD (reference sequence). Here the CDR3 reads CASSEGSGGQEQYF. CDR3 nucleotide sequence: TGCGCCAGCAGTGAAGGGAGCGGAGGCCAGGAGCAGTACTTC.

Of note for this clonotype: This sequence may be a read error, since a much larger clone differs from it by one base. The conserved closing phenylalanine or tryptophan is absent in this CDR3, likely reflecting a read error. CDR3 nucleotides: TGTGCCACCAGTCAATTCCATAGTACCAGAAAGACCTATGGCTACACCCTC. The encoded protein is CATSQFHSTRKTYGYTL. The chain carries TRBV24-1 and TRBJ1-2; the D is unclear. This CDR3 region has 17 residues. Trimming left V 6 bases short and J 4 bases short, with 23 bases between. Germline CDR1 reads KGHDR; CDR2 reads SFDVKD.

This clonotype was recorded at least ten times. The V call is TRBV2, the J call TRBJ2-7; 11 nucleotides agree with TRBD1. Trimming cost V 5 bases and J 3 bases; bases outside gene matches: 3. CDR1 is SNHLY, CDR2 FYNNEI, per germline. The CDR3 consists of 14 residues. The CDR3 reads CASSRDRGNYEQYF. As DNA, the CDR3 is TGTGCCAGCAGTCGGGACAGGGGGAACTACGAGCAGTACTTC.

There are a few counts of this clonotype. It is likely a read error, because the conserved phenylalanine at the end of the CDR3 is missing. The chain couples TRBV6-8 to TRBJ1-2; the D is unclear. The CDR3 has 17 residues. The germline V gene has CDR1 MNHGY and CDR2 SAAAGT. The V end lost 4 bases, the J end lost 4 bases, and 22 bases lay between the germline ends. The CDR3 nucleotides are TGTGCCAGCAGTTCTTCACCACGCTCTAGAAAGACCTATGGCTACACCCTC. This codes for CASSSSPRSRKTYGYTL.